This note documents a single T cell receptor beta chain sequence. This clone has more than one count but fewer than ten. Its antigen is not yet known. No per-base quality is available; no much larger clone lies one base away. The cohort consisted of more than 650 healthy bone marrow donors. At the time of sampling, every cohort member was nominally healthy, though immune exposures that went unrecorded were likely present. The donor was CMV seropositive and belonged to the group of 250 to 350 seropositive cohort members. Each donor provided a peripheral blood sample, and peripheral blood mononuclear cells were used for TCR beta sequencing. The Qiagen DNeasy Blood Extraction Kit was used to extract genomic DNA from the blood cell samples. These data originate in a study of cytomegalovirus exposure and HLA in healthy donors (dated by TCRdb to the late 2010s). Some background on the complete study: An earlier analysis of approximately 640 of the donors reported roughly 270 Gb of sequence data and about 100 million unique TCR beta sequences from about 180 million T cells. An early release covering some 640 HLA-typed donors comprised 250 to 350 gigabases of sequencing data and around 86 million unique TCR sequences. Of the 300 to 400 genotyped donors, about 84% fell in the genetic ancestry cluster associated with self-reported Caucasian donors. The study aimed to test whether cataloging public T cell receptors could reveal signatures of past pathogen exposure. Using immunosequencing, the study profiled T cell repertoires from some 670 subjects and related those repertoires to cytomegalovirus serostatus. Besides the first cohort of some 670 subjects, a separate validation cohort made up of 120 different subjects was used. High-throughput TCR immunosequencing, statistical association of individual TCRs with disease status, and machine learning were combined to predict cytomegalovirus infection status. A later analysis re-analyzed previously published TCR beta repertoires from 500 to 700 donors and added high-resolution HLA genotyping to study TCR occurrence patterns. Rather than using new phenotypic data, the later analysis identified candidate immune exposures from TCR beta sequences and from how often those sequences occurred across donors. To decide whether each TCR beta V gene segment behaved as functional or pseudogenic, an earlier analysis of approximately 590 of the donors relied on high-throughput TCR beta sequencing. Donor age, sex, ethnicity and CMV serostatus were compiled together with the repertoire data. A later genetic analysis used genome-wide SNP genotypes for about 55% of the 666 donors, treating that subset as a discovery cohort. Every discovery cohort repertoire had been produced on one sequencing platform. Both class I and class II loci were covered by HLA typing, at four-digit resolution. Typing coverage varied by locus: roughly 620-630 donors for A, B, C, DRB1 and DQB1; some 520 for DQA1; about 590 for DPA1; about 450 for DPB1. Because of strong linkage in the cohort, a handful of DR-DQ haplotypes were treated as single units for association and clustering. On average, roughly 250,000 unique TCR beta nucleotide sequences were sequenced per donor among about 400 genotyped donors of the cohort, with approximately 18% of those sequences being non-productive. Broader findings and caveats from the paper: Seventeen rarely observed V segments, including chromosome 9 orphons, were excluded from the earlier analysis of approximately 600 of the donors because counts were too low. A later analysis associated about 17,000 TCR beta sequences with specific HLA alleles at a false discovery rate of 0.05. When HLA alleles, especially DR and DQ, strongly co-occurred, attributing TCR associations to individual alleles was difficult. A later genetic analysis associated a missense DCLRE1C variant with V-gene and J-gene trimming of TCR beta chains, and an independent cohort replicated the association. In vitro tests confirmed that a few of the cytomegalovirus-associated TCR beta chains recognize cytomegalovirus antigens. In this cohort, only TCR beta chains were sequenced, and detectable features were limited by the absence of alpha or paired-chain data. Because HLA typing was unavailable for some donors at each locus, only the typed subset was used in association tests. In a later analysis, the rate of TCR association differed among HLA loci, with DRB1 alleles having the most associated TCRs and HLA-C alleles having the fewest. The authors suggested that the approach could potentially be extended to other disease states and immunological phenotypes. Compared with equally common non-associated chains, HLA-associated TCR beta chains in a later analysis were more clonally expanded and had lower generation probabilities. A further reported finding was that TCR beta sequences accurately predicted the HLA-A and HLA-B alleles for most subjects in the first cohort. Roughly uniform sequencing depth across donors was assumed in presence/absence analyses, although this assumption may not hold. The study gave a list of roughly 150 TCR beta chains associated with cytomegalovirus. In a later analysis, most CMV-associated TCR beta chains were found to appear HLA-restricted, with HLA associations seemingly driven largely by CMV exposure. The only immune exposure information available for the cohort was CMV serostatus. Cytomegalovirus status was reported to be diagnosed by the classifier with high specificity and sensitivity in both the original and validation cohorts. According to a later genetic analysis, donors in an Asian-associated ancestry cluster had fewer N-insertions in productive TCRs than the roughly 700-donor mean. Across donors, most TCR sequences were observed very rarely, whereas some public TCRs were present in many individuals. Broadly in line with IMGT annotations, most TCR beta V segments showed up in productive rearrangements about 87% or about 30% of the time in an earlier analysis of around 600 of the donors. Correlated functional status among segregating V segments might reflect linkage disequilibrium, but an unknown experimental factor could not be ruled out. Several of the top co-occurrence clusters appeared to be linked to parvovirus B19, influenza, CMV and Epstein-Barr virus, according to a later analysis. A group of highly shared sequence variants was considered likely to be a technical artifact of the sequencing pipeline.

Libraries were built with the immunoSEQ multiplex PCR assay. For the multiplex PCR, a mixture combining 60 forward primers for TCR Vbeta segments and 13 reverse primers for TCR Jbeta segments was used. The CDR3 region of rearranged TCR beta genes was amplified from genomic DNA with a multiplex PCR assay. Amplified TCR beta libraries were sequenced as 87-base-pair reads on the Illumina HiSeq System. On the study's bioinformatics: Across the 666 repertoires, a later analysis counted 80 million or so unique TCR beta chains, around 11 million of which were shared by at least two donors. A nearest-neighbor algorithm error-corrected the raw reads and collapsed the reads into unique sequences, merging closely related sequences to remove PCR and sequencing errors. V, D and J gene segments were assigned by aligning CDR3 sequences to IMGT reference sequences. For a sequence to be retained, a match of at least six nucleotides to both a V gene segment and a J gene segment was required. A rearrangement was called productive if the CDR3 had no stop codons and remained in frame with V and J, and every other rearrangement was called non-productive. CDR3 was defined by IMGT convention, running from the second conserved V-encoded cysteine to the conserved J-encoded phenylalanine. The earlier analysis of about 530 of the donors excluded any sequence lacking an unambiguous match to a single V gene segment. In an earlier analysis of a few hundred of the donors, a V segment was called functional when productive rearrangements were above 56.7%, and segregating when the standard deviation between donors exceeded 5%. A statistical classification framework was built to diagnose cytomegalovirus status from the catalog of TCR beta chain sequences. A later analysis assigned V and J genes by comparing TCR nucleotide sequences with IMGT/GENE-DB human TR gene sequences. The TCRdist pipeline was used in a later analysis to assign CDR3 sequences and most-parsimonious VDJ recombination scenarios. A later analysis defined each TCR beta chain by its CDR3 amino acid sequence plus V-gene family, and excluded reads lacking a unique V-gene family. To address suspected cross-contamination and a sequencing artifact, a later analysis removed roughly 580 highly shared, low-generation-probability nucleotide sequences. For each public chain, a later analysis derived a clonal expansion index from normalized ranks of inferred template counts within each repertoire. In a later analysis, generation probabilities were computed using a VDJ recombination model fitted to out-of-frame rearrangements, and the results were checked against IGoR. A later analysis scored TCR-TCR, TCR-HLA and TCR-CMV co-occurrence with hypergeometric tests, applying a repertoire-size bias correction to TCR pairs. A later analysis estimated false discovery rates by permuting HLA or CMV assignments 20 times. In a later analysis, co-occurring TCRs were grouped with DBSCAN, and TCRdist sequence similarity was added when clustering was performed within HLA-allele-positive subsets. For co-occurrence clustering, repertoires with fewer than 30,000 or more than 120,000 public chains were excluded, along with five repertoires with anomalous nucleotide sharing. Not all clones reach the TCRdb copy of this immuneACCESS table, which keeps in-frame sequences only. Checked studies attribute under half of the gap to unresolved V genes and leave the rest unexplained. From that table come the V and J calls and clone size; the DNA was used to work out D and trimming. A total of about 200,000 clones appear in this sample, under 70% of them only once. Of the sample, 2.6% is held by the ten largest clones.

The specimen sequenced was PBMCs. The sequence came from a man in his forties in good health and CMV-seropositive.

The CDR3 reads as follows: CASSVGTSGGAPSGEQYF. The DNA sequence follows: TGTGCCAGCAGTGTTGGGACTAGCGGGGGGGCCCCCTCCGGCGAGCAGTACTTC. The chain is encoded by TRBV6-4 joined to TRBJ2-7, and 16 junction bases match TRBD2. CDR1 and CDR2 (MRHNA, SNTAGT) derive from the germline V gene. The CDR3 goes from the cysteine to the phenylalanine over 18 residues. The DNA shown is the 54-base CDR3, in frame from base 1. Trimming takes 4 bases off V and 6 bases off J; junction bases not matched to a gene: 12.